Only a few counts were recorded for the clone carrying this TCR beta chain. Authors' methods: Amplification with reference gene primers provided the estimates of nucleated cell counts. The repertoire was sequenced with immunoSEQ multiplex PCR; TCRdb's copy has only in-frame clones and lacks some. Clone size and the V and J calls come from that table; the DNA yielded D and trimming. The sample contains under 250,000 clones, roughly 75% of which appear only once. This record comes from a study of blood T cell repertoires in COVID-19. Whole-study context: Donors in the United States, Italy and Spain gave samples during acute or convalescent COVID-19. Nucleic acid was either cDNA or gDNA, and it came from T cells, B-cell-depleted T cells, or PBMCs.

The germline gives CDR1 PRHDT, CDR2 FYEKMQ (reference sequence). The CDR3 runs to 18 residues. V dropped 6 bases and J dropped 0; count of bases not matched to a gene: 10. This receptor was identified in a woman in her 70s with acute or convalescent COVID-19. Sequenced sample: peripheral blood. The chain joins TRBV13 to TRBJ1-4; 10 nucleotides agree with TRBD1. The CDR3 coding sequence is TGTGCCAGCAGTTCCGGGACAGGGGATTTCGCAACTAATGAAAAACTGTTTTTT. Amino acid sequence: CASSSGTGDFATNEKLFF. Full variable domain (outside the CDR3, taken from reference TRBV13 and TRBJ1-4): AAGVIQSPRHLIKEKRETATLKCYPIPRHDTVYWYQQGPGQDPQFLISFYEKMQSDKGSIPDRFSAQQFSDYHSELNMSSLELGDSALYFCASSSGTGDFATNEKLFFGSGTQLSVL.